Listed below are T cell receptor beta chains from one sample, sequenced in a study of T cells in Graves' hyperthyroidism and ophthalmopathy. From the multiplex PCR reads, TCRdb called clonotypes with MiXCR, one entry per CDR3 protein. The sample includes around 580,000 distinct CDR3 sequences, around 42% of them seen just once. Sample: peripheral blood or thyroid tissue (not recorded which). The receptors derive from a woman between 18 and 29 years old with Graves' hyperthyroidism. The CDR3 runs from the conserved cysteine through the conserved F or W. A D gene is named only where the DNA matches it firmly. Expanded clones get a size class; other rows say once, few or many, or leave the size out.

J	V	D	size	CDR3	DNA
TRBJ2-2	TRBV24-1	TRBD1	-	CATSDAGQGATGELFF	TGTGCCACCAGTGACGCGGGACAGGGGGCGACCGGGGAGCTGTTTTTT
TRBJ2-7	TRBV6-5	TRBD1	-	CATRRDRVYEQYF	TGTGCCACCCGCCGGGACAGGGTCTACGAGCAGTACTTC
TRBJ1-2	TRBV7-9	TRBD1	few	CASSPPGQGTLYYGYTF	TGTGCCAGCAGCCCACCGGGACAGGGGACCCTTTACTATGGCTACACCTTC
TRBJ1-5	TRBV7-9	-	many	CASSFSYQPQHF	TGTGCCAGCAGCTTTAGCTATCAGCCCCAGCATTTT
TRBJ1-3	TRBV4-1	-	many	CASSDPLWRSGNTIYF	TGCGCCAGCAGTGACCCCTTATGGCGCTCTGGAAACACCATATATTTT
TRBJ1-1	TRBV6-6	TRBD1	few	CASRPRDRENTEAFF	TGTGCCAGCAGACCCCGCGACAGGGAGAACACTGAAGCTTTCTTT
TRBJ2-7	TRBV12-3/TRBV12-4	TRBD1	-	CASSYSPGQSRPYEQYF	TGTGCCAGCAGTTACTCACCGGGACAGAGTAGGCCCTACGAGCAGTACTTC
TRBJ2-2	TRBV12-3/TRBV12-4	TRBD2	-	CASSRTSGNGELFF	TGTGCCAGCAGTAGGACTAGCGGGAATGGGGAGCTGTTTTTT
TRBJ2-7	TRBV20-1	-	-	CSARGQSLWRDQYF	TGCAGTGCGAGAGGACAGTCCTTATGGCGGGATCAGTACTTC
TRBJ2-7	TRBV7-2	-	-	CASSKGGDTGEQYF	TGTGCCAGCAGCAAGGGGGGCGACACCGGGGAGCAGTACTTC
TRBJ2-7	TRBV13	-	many	CASSFQAYEQYF	TGTGCCAGCAGCTTCCAGGCCTACGAGCAGTACTTC
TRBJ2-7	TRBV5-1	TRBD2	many	CASSLVSGSTEEQYF	TGCGCCAGCAGCTTGGTTAGCGGGAGTACGGAAGAGCAGTACTTC
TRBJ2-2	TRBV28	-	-	CASSFPRTVANTGELFF	TGTGCCAGCAGTTTCCCGCGGACAGTTGCGAACACCGGGGAGCTGTTTTTT
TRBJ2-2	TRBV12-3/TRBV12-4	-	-	CASDSRDSGELFF	TGTGCCAGCGACAGTAGGGACTCCGGGGAGCTGTTTTTT
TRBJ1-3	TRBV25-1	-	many	CASSEVMGQGTSAGNTIYF	TGTGCCAGCAGTGAAGTTATGGGTCAGGGGACGTCGGCTGGAAACACCATATATTTT
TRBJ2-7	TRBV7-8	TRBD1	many	CASSRRWTGASYEQYF	TGTGCCAGCAGCCGCAGGTGGACAGGGGCTTCCTACGAGCAGTACTTC
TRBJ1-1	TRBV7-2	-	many	CASSFDGDTEAFF	TGTGCCAGCAGCTTCGACGGCGACACTGAAGCTTTCTTT
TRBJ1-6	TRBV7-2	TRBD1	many	CASSLVGGPYSRTGVTNSPLHF	TGTGCCAGCAGCTTAGTCGGGGGGCCGTATTCGAGGACAGGGGTCACTAATTCACCCCTCCACTTT
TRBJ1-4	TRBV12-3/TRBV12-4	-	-	CASSFLGSGRDEQFF	TGTGCCAGCAGTTTTCTAGGTAGCGGGAGGGATGAGCAGTTTTTT
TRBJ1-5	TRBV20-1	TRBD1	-	CSASSGTGSYDIDPEGQPQHF	TGCAGTGCTAGTTCCGGGACAGGAAGCTACGACATCGATCCGGAGGGTCAGCCCCAGCATTTT
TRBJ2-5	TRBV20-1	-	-	CSAREGGEVAETQYF	TGCAGTGCTAGAGAGGGCGGGGAGGTTGCAGAGACCCAGTACTTC
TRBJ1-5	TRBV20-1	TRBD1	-	CSARSTGDSQPQHF	TGCAGTGCTAGATCGACAGGGGATAGTCAGCCCCAGCATTTT
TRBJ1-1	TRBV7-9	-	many	CASSSLGEAFF	TGTGCCAGCAGCTCGCTCGGTGAAGCTTTCTTT
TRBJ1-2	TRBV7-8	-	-	CASSPGQLSGYTF	TGTGCCAGCAGCCCAGGACAGTTAAGTGGCTACACCTTC
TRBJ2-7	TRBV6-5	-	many	CASSYLYEQYF	TGTGCCAGCAGTTACCTCTACGAGCAGTACTTC
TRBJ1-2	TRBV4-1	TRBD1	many	CASSHLDRGLGYGYTF	TGCGCCAGCAGCCACCTGGACAGGGGGCTCGGCTATGGCTACACCTTC
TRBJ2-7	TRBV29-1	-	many	CSVEDPHSNSYEQYF	TGCAGCGTTGAAGATCCCCACAGTAACTCCTACGAGCAGTACTTC
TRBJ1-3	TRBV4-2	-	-	CASSHPGRGDTIYF	TGTGCCAGCAGCCACCCCGGCCGAGGGGACACCATATATTTT
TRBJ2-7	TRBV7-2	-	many	CASSLETRYRYEQYF	TGTGCCAGCAGCTTAGAAACTAGGTATAGGTACGAGCAGTACTTC
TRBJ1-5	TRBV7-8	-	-	CASSLEAGGPQETQHF	TGTGCCAGCAGCTTGGAAGCGGGAGGGCCCCAAGAGACCCAGCATTTT
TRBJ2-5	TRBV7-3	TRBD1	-	CASEATGEGQETQYF	TGTGCCAGTGAAGCGACAGGGGAAGGGCAAGAGACCCAGTACTTC
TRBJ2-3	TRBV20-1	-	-	CSAREPGHPGPTDTQYF	TGCAGTGCTAGGGAACCGGGACACCCAGGACCCACAGATACGCAGTATTTT
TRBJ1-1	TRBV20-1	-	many	CSARGGGEAFF	TGCAGTGCTAGGGGGGGAGGTGAAGCTTTCTTT